The sequence of this T cell receptor beta chain was determined in a study of T cells expressing NK-cell markers. Study in general: Sorted CD3+CD56+NKG2C+, CD3+CD56+NKG2C- and CD3+CD56-NKG2C+ T cells provided the TCR beta repertoires.

Beta-chain TCR cDNA was generated via 5'RACE template switching with UMIs. TCRdb reprocessed the 5' RACE reads, with one entry per CDR3 protein and no DNA. The table counts 350,000 to 450,000 distinct CDR3 sequences; 4% to 6.5% lies in the top ten. Study-wide findings and caveats: For several donors, the dominant NKG2C+ clonotypes made up about 1.0-7.5% of their CD8+ T cells. Four donors showed these clonotypes also leading the CD3+CD56-NKG2C+ fraction.

Details on this clonotype: Its antigen remains unidentified.

The sequence was collected from a man aged 18-70 years in good health. Sequenced: blood T cells: a sorted CD56 or NKG2C T cell subset, CD4+ or CD8+ T cells, or bulk PBMC T cells (not recorded which).

The CDR3 loop reads CASSKSGRYSTGDSPLHF. V usage is TRBV9 and J usage is TRBJ1-6; TCRdb selects TRBD1, and the lack of DNA leaves this call unchecked. The CDR3 sequence is 18 residues long. From germline, CDR1 is SGDLS and CDR2 YYNGEE. Supplemented by reference TRBV9 and TRBJ1-6, the full variable domain reads DSGVTQTPKHLITATGQRVTLRCSPRSGDLSVYWYQQSLDQGLQFLIQYYNGEERAKGNILERFSAQQFPDLHSELNLSSLELGDSALYFCASSKSGRYSTGDSPLHFGNGTRLTVT.